The rows below give T cell receptor beta chains drawn from one sample of a study of blood T cell repertoires in COVID-19. Assay: immunoSEQ multiplex PCR; the TCRdb copy retains only in-frame clones and omits some. The sample has roughly 250,000 clones; about nine tenths are singletons. The sample taken for sequencing was peripheral blood. Source of these receptors: a man under 40 with COVID-19, enrolled during active disease. CDR3s include the opening cysteine and the closing phenylalanine or tryptophan. D genes are given only for firm matches. A row's size may be missing; if present it is once, few, many or a size class.

>TRBJ2-5|TRBV6-5|NA|NA
TGTGCCAGTAGCACTCCAGCGGAGACCCAGTACTTC
CASSTPAETQYF
>TRBJ1-3|TRBV9|NA|NA
TGTGCCAGCAGCCCTCGGGAGTTTGACTCTGGAAACACCATATATTTT
CASSPREFDSGNTIYF
>TRBJ1-2|TRBV5-1|NA|once
TGCGCCAGCAGCAGCGGAGCTGACTATGGCTACACCTTC
CASSSGADYGYTF
>TRBJ2-3|TRBV19|NA|NA
TGTGCCAGTAGTATAGTCCCGGCCCCGGGAGATACGCAGTATTTT
CASSIVPAPGDTQYF
>TRBJ1-6|TRBV19|TRBD1|NA
TGTGCCAGTAGTATCAGGGGGCGCGATAATTCACCCCTCCACTTT
CASSIRGRDNSPLHF
>TRBJ2-1|TRBV11-3|NA|few
TGTGCCAGCAGCTTGGCGGACGGAGGCTACAATGAGCAGTTCTTC
CASSLADGGYNEQFF
>TRBJ2-3|TRBV2|TRBD1|NA
TGTGCCAGCAGTCGACAGGGGGCAGGAGATACGCAGTATTTT
CASSRQGAGDTQYF
>TRBJ2-1|TRBV11-1|TRBD1|NA
TGTGCCAGCAGCTCAGGGGGCTCATCCTACAATGAGCAGTTCTTC
CASSSGGSSYNEQFF
>TRBJ2-1|TRBV15|TRBD1|NA
TGTGCCACCAGCAGAGATCCCGGACAGGGAGAAAAGTTCTTC
CATSRDPGQGEKFF
>TRBJ1-4|TRBV21-1|NA|NA
TGTGCCAGCAGCAAAGGTCACCTGGGGGGGCGCGGTGAAAAACTGTTTTTT
CASSKGHLGGRGEKLFF
>TRBJ1-5|TRBV19|NA|NA
TGTGCCAGTAGTATAGCGCAGGTCCCCCAGCCCCAGCATTTT
CASSIAQVPQPQHF
>TRBJ2-3|TRBV29-1|TRBD2|few
TGCAGCGTTGAAGTGGTTGGCGGGGGGGCCACAGATACGCAGTATTTT
CSVEVVGGGATDTQYF
>TRBJ2-1|TRBV5-1|NA|once
TGCGCCAGCAGCTCACGGGCAGGGCAACTCGGGAGTGAGCAGTTCTTC
CASSSRAGQLGSEQFF
>TRBJ1-2|TRBV5-6|NA|NA
TGTGCCAGCAGCCGGGGAGGGGCTGCCCGCTCTCTCTATGGCTACACCTTC
CASSRGGAARSLYGYTF
>TRBJ2-7|TRBV3-1/TRBV3-2|NA|NA
TGTGCCAGCACCAGAATAGACAGCGACGAGCAGTACTTC
CASTRIDSDEQYF
>TRBJ2-3|TRBV18|TRBD2|NA
TGTGCCAGCTCACGCCTAGCGGGGGGCCGGGAAGATACGCAGTATTTT
CASSRLAGGREDTQYF
>TRBJ1-5|TRBV27|NA|NA
TGTGCCAGCAGTCCCACACAGGGCAATCAGCCCCAGCATTTT
CASSPTQGNQPQHF
>TRBJ2-5|TRBV24-1|NA|NA
TGTGCCACCAGTGATTTAGGACTTATACAAGAGACCCAGTACTTC
CATSDLGLIQETQYF
>TRBJ2-7|TRBV6-1|NA|NA
TGTGCCAGCAGTGTTTACAGGGATAGCGACTCCTACGAGCAGTACTTC
CASSVYRDSDSYEQYF
>TRBJ1-1|TRBV4-2|TRBD1|NA
TGTGCCAGCAGCCAAGATTTGGGGGACAGGGAAACTGAAGCTTTCTTT
CASSQDLGDRETEAFF
>TRBJ1-5|TRBV21-1|NA|NA
TGTGCCAGCAGCAACTATCCCGGGACAGGGGGGTTAATTCAGCCCCAGCATTTT
CASSNYPGTGGLIQPQHF
>TRBJ1-1|TRBV5-4|NA|few
TGTGCCAGCAGTCTCCGGGACACGAACACTGAAGCTTTCTTT
CASSLRDTNTEAFF
>TRBJ2-7|TRBV5-1|TRBD1|NA
TGCGCCAGCAGCTTGGTAGCCGGGACAGCTTACGAGCAGTACTTC
CASSLVAGTAYEQYF
>TRBJ1-5|TRBV7-9|NA|NA
TGTGCCAGCAGCCCTGAGGGGGAACATCAGCCCCAGCATTTT
CASSPEGEHQPQHF
>TRBJ2-1|TRBV5-1|TRBD2|NA
TGCGCCAGCAGCTTCACTAGCGGGGGGCCGCAGTTCTTC
CASSFTSGGPQFF
>TRBJ2-7|TRBV4-1|TRBD2|NA
TGCGCCAGCAGCTTAGGACTAGCGGTATCCTACGAGCAGTACTTC
CASSLGLAVSYEQYF
>TRBJ1-5|TRBV29-1|NA|NA
TGCAGCGTTGGACAGACAAATCAGCCCCAGCATTTT
CSVGQTNQPQHF
>TRBJ1-3|TRBV18|NA|NA
TGTGCCAGCTCCCCGCCTGGGCTCTCTGGAAACACCATATATTTT
CASSPPGLSGNTIYF
>TRBJ2-3|TRBV6-5|NA|NA
TGTGCCAGCAGTCGTCGGACTTTCACAGATACGCAGTATTTT
CASSRRTFTDTQYF
>TRBJ2-2|TRBV2|NA|NA
TGTGCCAGCATGGACAACCCCGGGGAGCTGTTTTTT
CASMDNPGELFF
>TRBJ1-5|TRBV6-6|NA|NA
TGTGCCAGCAGTCAACTTAATAGCAATCAGCCCCAGCATTTT
CASSQLNSNQPQHF
>TRBJ1-4|TRBV6-5|TRBD1|NA
TGTGCCAGCAGTTACTCCCGGGACAGGATTCAAAAACTGTTTTTT
CASSYSRDRIQKLFF
>TRBJ1-1|TRBV11-2|TRBD1|NA
TGTGCCAGCAGGATACCGGGACAGGGGATGAACACTGAAGCTTTCTTT
CASRIPGQGMNTEAFF
>TRBJ1-2|TRBV4-2|NA|NA
TGTGCCAGCAGCCAACCAAGCGGTAGGGTAGGGGGCTATGGCTACACCTTC
CASSQPSGRVGGYGYTF
>TRBJ1-5|TRBV19|NA|NA
TGTGCCAGTAGTATGTGGGGCAGGGGCGCGCAGCCCCAGCATTTT
CASSMWGRGAQPQHF
>TRBJ1-3|TRBV30|TRBD1|NA
TGTGCCTGGAGTATAAAGACAGGGGGCGGAAACACCATATATTTT
CAWSIKTGGGNTIYF
>TRBJ2-7|TRBV6-4|NA|once
TGTGCCAGCAGTGACGGCCCTCGGGACGAGCAGTACTTC
CASSDGPRDEQYF
>TRBJ1-2|TRBV7-9|NA|NA
TGTGCCAGCAGCTTAGACTGGAACTATGGCTACACCTTC
CASSLDWNYGYTF
>TRBJ2-3|TRBV7-3|TRBD2|NA
TGTGCCAGCAGCCGGGGGGTATCTAGCACAGATACGCAGTATTTT
CASSRGVSSTDTQYF
>TRBJ1-6|TRBV2|TRBD1|once
TGTGCCAGCGCTAGACAGGGACCCTATAATTCACCCCTCCACTTT
CASARQGPYNSPLHF